These 10 T cell receptor beta chains originate from one sample sequenced in a study of T-cell reconstitution after alpha-beta-depleted transplantation in children. Unique molecular identifiers were incorporated when the TCRbeta library was constructed. TCRdb recomputed calls from the PCR reads with MiXCR, one row per CDR3 protein. Of just over 950,000 distinct CDR3 sequences in the sample, under 30% were seen once. The sequencing here drew on PBMCs, mostly from graft donor cells, taken 360 days after TCRalphabeta/CD19-depleted stem cell transplant. Receptor source: a boy under three years old who had a stem cell transplant for SCID, so the T cells may come from the graft donor.

This clonotype was counted a few times. The chain carries TRBV5-1 and TRBJ2-3; D gene unclear. There are 13 residues in the CDR3. The germline V gene has CDR1 SGHRS and CDR2 YFSETQ. The V end lost 4 bases, the J end lost 7 bases, and 13 bases lay between the germline ends. The CDR3 DNA is TGCGCCAGCAGCCCTGGAGAACCCTATACGCAGTATTTT. Residues: CASSPGEPYTQYF.

CDR3 residues: CASSETGTGVGIQYF. The CDR3 nucleotides are TGCGCCAGCAGCGAAACCGGGACAGGGGTCGGGATTCAGTACTTC. The chain links TRBV5-1 to TRBJ2-4; 10 bases match TRBD1. CDR1 is SGHRS, CDR2 YFSETQ, per germline. J lost 10 bases, V lost 4 bases, and 11 bases had no gene match. This CDR3 is built from 15 residues.

The V and J genes are TRBV19 and TRBJ2-1; D gene unclear. CDR3 length equals 15 residues. CDR1 and CDR2 (germline): LNHDA, SQIVND (reference sequence). V lost 6 bases and J 6 bases, leaving 18 bases between the germline ends. The CDR3 nucleotides are TGTGCCAGTAGCTCACGGCCCCCTACGGCCAATGAGCAGTTCTTC. Translated, it gives CASSSRPPTANEQFF.

This clonotype was recorded at least ten times. The rearrangement links TRBV24-1 to TRBJ1-1; 8 bases fit TRBD1. Trimming cost V 1 base and J 3 bases; bases outside gene matches: 9. This CDR3 spans 17 amino acids. Germline CDR1 KGHDR, CDR2 SFDVKD. CDR3 DNA: TGTGCCACCAGTGATTTCCCCGTACAGGGGGAGGACACTGAAGCTTTCTTT. Encoded protein: CATSDFPVQGEDTEAFF.

V gene TRBV10-3 combines with J gene TRBJ2-7, with 11 bases aligning to TRBD2. The CDR3 extends over 15 amino acids. The germline gives CDR1 ENHRY, CDR2 SYGVKD. The V segment lost 6 bases and the J segment 3 bases; nucleotides outside the gene matches: 7. DNA for the CDR3: TGTGCCATCAGACCCACTAGCGGGGGAATCTACGAGCAGTACTTC. It is translated as CAIRPTSGGIYEQYF.

The V call is TRBV24-1, the J call TRBJ2-1; TRBD2 aligns across 11 bases. J lost 11 bases, V lost 2 bases, and 4 bases had no gene match. The CDR3 contains 14 residues. Germline CDR1 reads KGHDR; CDR2 reads SFDVKD. CDR3 in amino acids: CATSDSLAGGKQFF. DNA of the CDR3: TGTGCCACCAGTGATTCTCTAGCGGGGGGAAAGCAGTTCTTC.

This rearrangement joins TRBV10-3 to TRBJ2-7, with D tentatively TRBD1 (6 bases). CDR3 length equals 14 residues. Germline CDR1 ENHRY, CDR2 SYGVKD. The germline V and J ends were trimmed by 6 bases and 3 bases, with 15 bases remaining between them. CDR3 loop: CAISSRQGFYEQYF. CDR3 bases: TGTGCCATCAGCAGCAGGCAGGGGTTCTACGAGCAGTACTTC.

About this clonotype: At one boundary the junction diverges from the germline segment, which might be a read error. The chain has TRBV7-2 and TRBJ1-1, with a possible D match to TRBD1 (5 bases). Germline V CDR1 and CDR2: SGHTA, FQGNSA. CDR3 length: 13 amino acids. CDR3 nucleotide sequence: TGTGCCAGCAGCCTAAGGTGGGGGACTGAAGCTCTCTTT. Encoded protein: CASSLRWGTEALF.

J is TRBJ2-7 and V is TRBV29-1, with 10 bases identical to TRBD1. The CDR3 consists of 15 residues. CDR1 is SQVTM and CDR2 is ANQGSEA in the germline V gene. The V gene end was trimmed by 5 bases and the J gene end by 5 bases; junction bases not matched to a gene: 12. The CDR3, as DNA: TGCAGCGTTCCCGGCCGGGGGACAGGGGTGCACGAGCAGTACTTC. It translates to CSVPGRGTGVHEQYF.

This chain uses TRBV21-1 with TRBJ2-7. TRBV21-1 is recorded as a pseudogene. The CDR3 contains 11 residues. CDR3 in amino acids: CASSKRTEQYF. The CDR3 nucleotides read TGTGCCAGCAGCAAAAGAACGGAACAGTACTTC.